This T cell receptor (beta chain) was sequenced for a study of blood T cell repertoires in COVID-19. Trimming took off 1 base at V and 3 bases at J, with 16 bases between the two ends. The germline gives CDR1 MGHDK, CDR2 SYGVNS. The CDR3 is 17 residues long. This clone was counted once. Source study methods: Estimated nucleated cell counts came from reference gene primer amplification. The protocol was immunoSEQ multiplex PCR, while the TCRdb copy is restricted to in-frame clones and leaves out a portion. The DNA gave D and trimming, while V, J and clone size come from that table. Of roughly 100,000 clones listed, around 87% are singletons.

Material for sequencing was peripheral blood. The V call is TRBV25-1, the J call TRBJ2-1; a weak D match, TRBD2 (5 bases). The clonotype originates from a woman aged 45-65 years with COVID-19, enrolled during active disease. The DNA of the CDR3 is TGTGCCAGCAGTGAATTGGGTGCTGGGAGAGGCTACAATGAGCAGTTCTTC. Translation gives CASSELGAGRGYNEQFF. The entire variable domain, with the rest obtained from reference TRBV25-1 and TRBJ2-1, is as follows: EADIYQTPRYLVIGTGKKITLECSQTMGHDKMYWYQQDPGMELHLIHYSYGVNSTEKGDLSSESTVSRIRTEHFPLTLESARPSHTSQYLCASSELGAGRGYNEQFFGPGTRLTVL.